This T cell receptor beta chain was observed in a study of blood T cell repertoires in COVID-19. Here immunoSEQ multiplex PCR was the method, and the copy in TCRdb shows in-frame clones only, minus some. The data contain some 370,000 clones, almost 90% of them seen just once; the ten biggest clones take up 6.5%. The sequence was obtained from a man aged 18 to 30 with active or convalescent COVID-19. The sequenced material came from peripheral blood.

CDR3 amino acids: CASSLAGSTGELFF. The CDR3, as DNA: TGTGCCAGCAGCTTGGCGGGCAGCACCGGGGAGCTGTTTTTT. The chain links TRBV7-8 to TRBJ2-2, with a tentative D call TRBD2 (5 bases). V was pared by 3 bases and J by 4 bases, with 9 bases between. Germline values: CDR1 SGHVS, CDR2 FQNEAQ. The CDR3 loop spans 14 amino acids.